This T cell receptor beta chain was sequenced in a study of T cells after yellow fever vaccination. Germline V lookup: CDR1 DFQATT, CDR2 SNEGSKA (reference sequence). Trimming took 6 bases from V and 2 from J, leaving 21 bases between them. This CDR3 is 16 amino acids long. Making TCR cDNA involved 5'RACE template switching, which added UMIs and a universal primer site. TCRdb processed the 5' RACE reads anew with MiXCR; each CDR3 protein has one entry. The sample shows more than 10,000 distinct CDR3 sequences, 4.5% to 6% of them seen only once. This clonotype was obtained from a man younger than 45 who received the YFV17D yellow fever vaccine. Material: PBMCs, either bulk or a sorted T-cell subset (CD4+, CD8+, memory, or dextramer-sorted; not recorded which), obtained 45 days after the yellow fever booster vaccination. The chain joins TRBV20-1 to TRBJ2-3; D may be TRBD1 (6 bases). CDR3 coding DNA: TGCAGTGCCAGGGGCGAGGCGCTAGCCTACACAGATACGCAGTATTTT. Translating it yields CSARGEALAYTDTQYF.